At least ten counts were recorded for the clone carrying this T cell receptor beta chain. Its antigen is not known. This record belongs to a study of blood T cells in healthy people across ages. Study-wide points: Naive T cell percentage showed a strong correlation with TCR beta diversity. Relative to aged donors, long-lived donors carried more naive CD4+ cells and displayed higher diversity.

The CDR3 sequence is 13 residues long. In germline, CDR1 is DFQATT, CDR2 SNEGSKA (reference sequence). Trimming pared 1 base from V and 4 bases from J, leaving 5 bases between. Combining a sample-barcoded 5' primer with a J-beta primer mix, a second PCR ran for about 7 to 12 cycles. TCRdb reprocessed the 5' RACE reads with MiXCR, giving one entry per CDR3 protein. Of some 1 million distinct CDR3 sequences listed, 45% are singletons. This rearrangement joins TRBV20-1 to TRBJ2-6; tentative D call: TRBD1 (5 bases). This clonotype originated in a woman between 55 and 75 years old in good health. The sequencing input was blood. CDR3 loop: CSARGQGANVLTF. The CDR3 coding sequence is TGCAGTGCTAGAGGACAGGGGGCCAACGTCCTGACTTTC.